This T cell receptor beta chain was documented in a study of human T cells and chemical hapten exposure. As for the study in general: On roughly 2 cm by roughly 2 cm of upper inner arm skin, sensitization was performed with 2% DPC. General study findings and limits: All donors were alopecia patients, so their immunity may differ from that of healthy people.

This CDR3 spans 15 amino acids. In germline, CDR1 is SQVTM, CDR2 ANQGSEA. The V and J ends lost 5 bases and 4 bases respectively, with 21 bases between them. Separate cDNA molecules received unique molecular identifiers, which the library attached to them. TCRdb processed the RACE reads anew with MiXCR; each CDR3 protein has one entry. The sample has approximately 110,000 distinct CDR3 sequences; nearly 35% are singletons. Note on this clonotype: Its cognate antigen is unknown.

This sample's time point: patch test 3, about 24 weeks after DPC sensitization. The treatment is: therapeutic diphenylcyclopropenone sensitization with weekly scalp DPC. Before extraction, the whole blood was not fractionated, and total RNA was taken from it. The rearrangement links TRBV29-1 to TRBJ2-7; possibly TRBD1 or TRBD2 for D (5 bases each). This specimen was whole blood, taken in connection with sensitization to the hapten diphenylcyclopropenone (DPC). This receptor was taken from a man in his forties with alopecia areata. Some clones in this sample may be carry-over from other donors' samples. The CDR3: CSVTPYGGEGYEQYF. The CDR3 DNA reads as TGCAGCGTTACCCCCTATGGGGGAGAGGGGTACGAGCAGTACTTC.